Described below is a single TCR beta chain sequence and its context. This clone's antigen is unknown. No quality values exist for individual bases; no much larger clone is one base distant. The record originates from a study of spatial heterogeneity in lung cancer (dated by TCRdb to between 2018 and 2021). Regarding the complete study: Beta-chain transcripts were consistently detected in greater numbers than alpha-chain transcripts, which likely reflected higher beta-chain transcript abundance. In the raw uncorrected reads, each unique combination of TCR and UMI appeared more than ten times on average. TCR alpha and beta repertoires were quantitatively compared across multiple tumor regions, matched nontumor lung and blood in non-small cell lung cancer. Nonsynonymous mutation counts, determined by whole-exome sequencing of tumor tissue, were related to TCR repertoire features. At surgery, some 200 tumor regions, 63 to 70 matched nontumor lung samples and 56 PBMC samples were TCR-sequenced for both alpha and beta chains.

The library was made by 5' RACE. Sequencing relied on a NextSeq 500. To allow correction of PCR and sequencing errors, the TCR library protocol tagged every TCR cDNA molecule with a unique molecular identifier. Per the original workflow: TCR identification, UMI-based error correction and CDR3 extraction were all carried out with Decombinator tools. Expanded TCRs were defined as those above a frequency of 2 per 1,000, corresponding to the top 1% of the tumor frequency distribution. Renyi diversity was computed with the R vegan package after each repertoire had been subsampled 100 times to 5,000 TCRs. CDR3 similarity networks were built from amino acid triplet string-kernel similarity, with CDR3s being connected when pairwise similarity was above 0.82. TCRdb trimmed the raw reads at Q25, called clones with MiXCR and kept productive beta chains. Every CDR3 protein is listed once, alongside the most common genes and DNA of its rows. These V and J calls originate from TCRdb's pipeline instead of the authors' own analysis. This sample comprises almost 75,000 distinct CDR3 sequences, about 14% of them detected only once. The ten largest clones take up about 7.1% of the sample.

The intended sense of this specimen's time point label: sample taken at primary tumor resection. Without any cell sorting, TCR sequencing was performed on whole RNA extracted either from tumor and nontumor lung tissue or from cryopreserved PBMC samples. Donors were under 95 patients with early-stage, untreated non-small cell lung cancer from the lung TRACERx cohort. Only patients for whom sufficient RNA was available from at least two tumor regions were selected for TCR sequencing. What the authors observed across the whole study: Ubiquitous expanded tumor TCRs were detected in blood more often at tumor resection than at routine follow-up. Additional single-cell paired TCR alpha and beta sequencing was considered necessary to confirm, at a functional level, the hypothesis that regional TCRs recognize regional mutations.

The sample in question was PBMCs, obtained at surgery. This sequence was found in a male donor with early-stage non-small cell lung cancer.

The CDR3 region has the sequence CASSQDPEGEQFF. Read as DNA, the sequence is TGTGCCAGCAGCCAAGACCCAGAAGGCGAGCAGTTCTTC. The rearranged segments are TRBV4-2 and TRBJ2-1; the D gene remains uncertain. CDR1 LGHNA and CDR2 YNFKEQ are derived from the germline V gene. The CDR3 runs 13 residues from the cysteine to the phenylalanine. This entry keeps only the CDR3 DNA: 39 bases, framed from base 1. V and J lose 0 bases and 10 bases, and a span of 10 bases separates them.